The rows below give T cell receptor beta chains drawn from one sample of a study of OX40 agonist ivuxolimab in advanced cancers. TCRdb keeps only in-frame clones here, not all; method: immunoSEQ multiplex PCR. This sample has some 55,000 clones, with approximately 84% found just once. The material was CD4+ or CD8+ T cells sorted from blood, obtained in a trial of the OX40 agonist ivuxolimab. The receptors were gathered from an adult with an advanced solid tumor such as melanoma, head and neck, liver or kidney cancer. Each CDR3 is given with its conserved first and last residue. D genes are given only for firm matches. A row's size may be missing; if present it is once, few, many or a size class.

abundance,j_gene,v_gene,len,d_gene,CDR3aa,CDR3nt
-,TRBJ1-4,TRBV19,15,TRBD1,CASSITQGANEKLFF,TGTGCCAGTAGTATCACCCAGGGGGCTAATGAAAAACTGTTTTTT
-,TRBJ1-2,TRBV6-1,12,-,CASSDGGDGYTF,TGTGCCAGCAGTGATGGCGGGGATGGCTACACCTTC
-,TRBJ1-5,TRBV6-1,15,TRBD1,CASSPDRGSNQPQHF,TGTGCCAGCAGTCCGGACAGGGGTAGCAATCAGCCCCAGCATTTT
once,TRBJ2-5,TRBV6-1,15,TRBD1,CASILDRGRRETQYF,TGTGCCAGCATTCTGGACAGGGGGCGTAGAGAGACCCAGTACTTC
-,TRBJ2-5,TRBV7-6,13,TRBD2,CASSPIAGGTQYF,TGTGCCAGCAGCCCAATAGCGGGAGGGACCCAGTACTTC
-,TRBJ1-4,TRBV18,17,-,CASSPTSYRVTNEKLFF,TGTGCCAGCTCACCAACAAGCTACAGGGTAACTAATGAAAAACTGTTTTTT
-,TRBJ2-4,TRBV6-6,15,TRBD1,CASSPQGVAKNIQYF,TGTGCCAGCAGTCCCCAGGGGGTAGCCAAAAACATTCAGTACTTC
-,TRBJ2-1,TRBV5-1,18,TRBD2,CASSSGTSGRAGNNEQFF,TGCGCCAGCAGCTCCGGGACTAGCGGGAGGGCGGGTAACAATGAGCAGTTCTTC
-,TRBJ2-2,TRBV5-1,14,TRBD1,CASSPPTGAGELFF,TGCGCCAGCAGCCCACCGACAGGGGCCGGGGAGCTGTTTTTT
once,TRBJ2-1,TRBV5-1,15,-,CASSPGSGSYNEQFF,TGCGCCAGTTCCCCCGGGTCCGGGTCCTACAATGAGCAGTTCTTC
-,TRBJ2-5,TRBV7-2,13,TRBD1,CASSRDRKETQYF,TGTGCCAGCAGCCGGGACAGGAAAGAGACCCAGTACTTC
-,TRBJ2-2,TRBV2,14,TRBD1,CASGRQGAGGELFF,TGTGCCAGCGGGAGACAGGGGGCGGGCGGGGAGCTGTTTTTT
-,TRBJ1-6,TRBV5-4,17,-,CASSHGSRGYYNSPLHF,TGTGCCAGCAGCCACGGGAGCAGGGGATACTATAATTCACCCCTCCACTTT
-,TRBJ1-3,TRBV6-5,12,-,CASSERGNTIYF,TGTGCCAGCAGTGAAAGGGGGAACACCATATATTTT
-,TRBJ2-7,TRBV6-1,13,-,CAGGRVDLGEQYF,TGTGCCGGAGGTCGGGTTGACCTGGGGGAGCAGTACTTC
-,TRBJ2-3,TRBV6-1,14,-,CASSLDSGTDTQYF,TGTGCCAGCAGCTTAGACTCGGGCACAGATACGCAGTATTTT
-,TRBJ2-5,TRBV5-5,15,TRBD1,CASSSLQGAQETQYF,TGTGCCAGCAGCTCCTTACAGGGGGCCCAAGAGACCCAGTACTTC
-,TRBJ1-1,TRBV5-8,15,-,CASSLVGQGNTEAFF,TGTGCCAGCAGCTTGGTGGGTCAGGGTAACACTGAAGCTTTCTTT
few,TRBJ2-3,TRBV29-1,13,-,CSMTGLSTDTQYF,TGCAGCATGACGGGACTGAGCACAGATACGCAGTATTTT
-,TRBJ2-2,TRBV7-2,16,-,CASSLQSTGLTGELFF,TGTGCCAGCAGCTTACAATCAACAGGGCTAACCGGGGAGCTGTTTTTT
-,TRBJ2-7,TRBV6-1,12,-,CASSELGYEQYF,TGTGCCAGCAGTGAATTGGGCTACGAGCAGTACTTC
-,TRBJ1-1,TRBV11-1,13,-,CASSAEAAGEAFF,TGTGCCAGCAGCGCTGAAGCGGCCGGTGAAGCTTTCTTT
-,TRBJ1-2,TRBV11-1,13,-,CASSHLWGDGYTF,TGTGCCAGCAGCCATTTGTGGGGTGATGGCTACACCTTC
-,TRBJ1-5,TRBV2,13,-,CASTSGPHAPQHF,TGTGCCAGCACGTCGGGTCCCCACGCGCCCCAGCATTTT
-,TRBJ2-2,TRBV12-5,12,-,CASGLEVGELFF,TGTGCTAGTGGTTTGGAGGTCGGGGAGCTGTTTTTT
-,TRBJ1-5,TRBV6-4,14,TRBD1,CASSRDRANQPQHF,TGTGCCAGCAGTCGGGACAGGGCGAATCAGCCCCAGCATTTT
-,TRBJ2-1,TRBV19,16,-,CASSRQGRYGGNEQFF,TGTGCCAGTAGTAGGCAGGGGCGATACGGTGGAAATGAGCAGTTCTTC
-,TRBJ1-2,TRBV4-2,15,TRBD1,CASSQEGTDPYGYTF,TGTGCCAGCAGCCAAGAGGGGACAGACCCGTATGGCTACACCTTC
-,TRBJ2-7,TRBV4-2,18,-,CASSQENAGIGIQYEQYF,TGTGCCAGCAGCCAAGAAAATGCCGGGATCGGAATCCAATACGAGCAGTACTTC
-,TRBJ1-6,TRBV28,13,-,CATLTHHNSPLHF,TGTGCCACCCTCACACACCATAATTCACCCCTCCACTTT
-,TRBJ2-7,TRBV27,12,-,CASSSVGGEQYF,TGTGCCAGCAGTTCAGTGGGGGGCGAGCAGTACTTC
-,TRBJ2-1,TRBV20-1,11,TRBD2,CSARSSGNAFF,TGCAGTGCTAGGAGTAGCGGGAATGCGTTCTTC
-,TRBJ2-2,TRBV19,14,-,CASSSRQNTGELFF,TGTGCCAGTAGTAGCCGACAGAACACCGGGGAGCTGTTTTTT
-,TRBJ1-3,TRBV5-6,15,-,CASSLAGPEGNTIYF,TGTGCCAGCAGCTTGGCCGGTCCCGAGGGAAACACCATATATTTT
-,TRBJ1-1,TRBV10-3,16,-,CAISDTHQKGNTEAFF,TGTGCCATTTCGGACACCCATCAAAAGGGGAACACTGAAGCTTTCTTT
-,TRBJ1-3,TRBV27,15,-,CASSRALSSGNTIYF,TGTGCCAGCAGTAGGGCCCTTAGCTCTGGAAACACCATATATTTT
-,TRBJ1-1,TRBV12-5,14,-,CASGDTAVGTEAFF,TGTGCTAGTGGCGACACAGCGGTTGGGACTGAAGCTTTCTTT
-,TRBJ1-2,TRBV5-1,15,-,CASSLVRGAGYGYTF,TGCGCCAGCAGCTTGGTTCGGGGCGCAGGCTATGGCTACACCTTC
-,TRBJ2-7,TRBV6-5,13,-,CASRPAGPYEQYF,TGTGCCAGCAGACCCGCCGGGCCCTACGAGCAGTACTTC
-,TRBJ2-3,TRBV5-1,16,TRBD2,CASSPRLAGISDTQYF,TGCGCCAGCAGCCCACGACTAGCGGGAATTTCGGATACGCAGTATTTT
-,TRBJ1-1,TRBV27,17,TRBD1,CASRDPVDRGGNTEAFF,TGTGCCAGCAGGGACCCCGTCGACAGGGGTGGGAACACTGAAGCTTTCTTT
-,TRBJ1-5,TRBV2,14,-,CASRADPSNQPQHF,TGTGCCAGCAGAGCGGACCCTAGCAATCAGCCCCAGCATTTT
-,TRBJ2-5,TRBV14,16,-,CASSFRLRTEKETQYF,TGTGCCAGCAGCTTTCGCTTGAGGACAGAGAAAGAGACCCAGTACTTC
-,TRBJ2-1,TRBV11-3,16,TRBD1,CASSLAATGGLNEQFF,TGTGCCAGCAGCTTAGCCGCGACAGGGGGCTTAAATGAGCAGTTCTTC
-,TRBJ2-7,TRBV4-1,16,-,CASSQEQSRSIGEQYF,TGCGCCAGCAGCCAAGAACAGTCGCGGAGTATCGGCGAGCAGTACTTC
-,TRBJ2-6,TRBV11-3,18,-,CASSARGTSSSGANVLTF,TGTGCCAGCAGCGCGCGAGGGACTTCGAGTTCTGGGGCCAACGTCCTGACTTTC
once,TRBJ2-2,TRBV7-3,16,-,CASSPLPVSNTGELFF,TGTGCCAGCAGCCCCTTGCCGGTTTCGAACACCGGGGAGCTGTTTTTT
-,TRBJ2-1,TRBV5-6,17,TRBD2,CASSLTLSGHSYNEQFF,TGTGCCAGCAGTCTGACCCTTAGCGGGCACTCCTACAATGAGCAGTTCTTC
-,TRBJ1-4,TRBV25-1,16,TRBD1,CASSDFRGPTNEKLFF,TGTGCCAGCAGTGACTTCAGGGGGCCGACTAATGAAAAACTGTTTTTT
-,TRBJ1-1,TRBV29-1,11,-,CSVNRATEAFF,TGCAGCGTTAACAGGGCCACTGAAGCTTTCTTT
-,TRBJ2-1,TRBV7-6,16,-,CASSLASGSSYNEQFF,TGTGCCAGCAGCTTAGCTAGCGGAAGCTCCTACAATGAGCAGTTCTTC
few,TRBJ2-3,TRBV5-1,14,TRBD2,CASSRGGTGDTQYF,TGCGCCAGCAGCCGGGGGGGCACCGGGGATACGCAGTATTTT
-,TRBJ1-1,TRBV29-1,13,-,CSVAERRNTEAFF,TGCAGCGTTGCAGAGAGACGGAACACTGAAGCTTTCTTT
-,TRBJ2-7,TRBV5-4,13,TRBD1,CASSPGQVYEQYF,TGTGCCAGCAGCCCAGGACAGGTCTACGAGCAGTACTTC
-,TRBJ2-6,TRBV27,17,-,CASSLTGTRSGANVLTF,TGTGCCAGCAGCCTTACTGGGACTCGCTCTGGGGCCAACGTCCTGACTTTC